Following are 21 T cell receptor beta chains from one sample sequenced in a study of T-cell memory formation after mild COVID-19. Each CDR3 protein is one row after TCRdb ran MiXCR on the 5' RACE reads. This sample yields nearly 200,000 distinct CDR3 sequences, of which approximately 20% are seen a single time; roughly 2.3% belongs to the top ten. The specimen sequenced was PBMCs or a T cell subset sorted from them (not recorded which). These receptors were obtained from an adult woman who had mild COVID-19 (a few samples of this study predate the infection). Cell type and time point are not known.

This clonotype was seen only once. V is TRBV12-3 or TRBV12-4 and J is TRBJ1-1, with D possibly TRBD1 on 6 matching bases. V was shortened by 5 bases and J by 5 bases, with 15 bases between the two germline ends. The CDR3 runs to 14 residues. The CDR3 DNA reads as TGTGCCAGCAGTCAACAGGGTGTGGGAACTGAAGCTTTCTTT. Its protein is CASSQQGVGTEAFF.

The chain's CDR3 is CASTPIDGTSDEQFF. The CDR3 DNA follows: TGTGCCAGCACCCCTATTGACGGGACTAGCGATGAGCAGTTCTTC. The gene calls are TRBV12-3 or TRBV12-4 and TRBJ2-1; 10 bases align to TRBD2. Trimming at V came to 7 bases and at J to 8 bases, leaving 11 bases not matched to a gene. This CDR3 contains 15 residues.

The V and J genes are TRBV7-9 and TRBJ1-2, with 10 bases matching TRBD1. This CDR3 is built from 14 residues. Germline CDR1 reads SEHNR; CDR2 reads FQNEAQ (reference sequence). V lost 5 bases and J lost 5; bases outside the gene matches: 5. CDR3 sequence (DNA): TGTGCCAGCAGCCAATCGGGACAGGGGTATGGCTACACCTTC. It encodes CASSQSGQGYGYTF.

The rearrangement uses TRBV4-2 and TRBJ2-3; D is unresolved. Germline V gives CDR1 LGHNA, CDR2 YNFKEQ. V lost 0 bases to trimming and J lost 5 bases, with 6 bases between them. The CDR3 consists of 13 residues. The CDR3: CASSQDREDTQYF. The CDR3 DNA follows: TGTGCCAGCAGCCAAGATCGAGAAGATACGCAGTATTTT.

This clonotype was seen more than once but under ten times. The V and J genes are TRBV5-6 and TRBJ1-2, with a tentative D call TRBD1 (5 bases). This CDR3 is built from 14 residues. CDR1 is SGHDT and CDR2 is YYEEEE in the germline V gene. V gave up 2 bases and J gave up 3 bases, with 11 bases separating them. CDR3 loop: CASSFVLGDYGYTF. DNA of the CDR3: TGTGCCAGCAGCTTCGTACTGGGGGACTATGGCTACACCTTC.

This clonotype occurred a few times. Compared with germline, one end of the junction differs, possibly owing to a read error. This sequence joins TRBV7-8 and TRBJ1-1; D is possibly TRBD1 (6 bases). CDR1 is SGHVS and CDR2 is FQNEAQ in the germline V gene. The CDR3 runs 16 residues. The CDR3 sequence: CASSPYRGQMNSEAFF. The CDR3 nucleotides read TGTGCCAGCAGCCCCTACCGAGGACAGATGAACTCTGAAGCTTTCTTT. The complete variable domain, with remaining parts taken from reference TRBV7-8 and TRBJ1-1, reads GAGVSQSPRYKVAKRGQDVALRCDPISGHVSLFWYQQALGQGPEFLTYFQNEAQLDKSGLPSDRFFAERPEGSVSTLKIQRTQQEDSAVYLCASSPYRGQMNSEAFFGQGTRLTVV.

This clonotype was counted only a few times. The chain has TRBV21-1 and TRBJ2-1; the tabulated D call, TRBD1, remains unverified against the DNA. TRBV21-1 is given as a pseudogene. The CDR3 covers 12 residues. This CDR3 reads CAPNRTGDEQFF. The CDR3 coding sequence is TGTGCCCCCAACCGGACAGGGGATGAGCAGTTCTTC.

The CDR3 is CASSPWTANTGELFF. The CDR3 nucleotides are TGTGCCAGCAGTCCCTGGACTGCGAACACCGGGGAGCTGTTTTTT. The chain has TRBV12-3 or TRBV12-4 and TRBJ2-2, with a weak D call TRBD2 (5 bases). The ends were cut back, 5 bases at V and 0 bases at J, with 10 bases in the middle. The CDR3 is 15 residues long.

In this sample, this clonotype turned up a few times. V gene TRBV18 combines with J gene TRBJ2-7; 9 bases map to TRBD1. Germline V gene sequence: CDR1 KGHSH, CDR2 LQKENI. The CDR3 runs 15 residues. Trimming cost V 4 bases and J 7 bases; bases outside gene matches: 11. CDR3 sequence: CASSREGQGTGEQYF. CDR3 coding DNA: TGTGCCAGCTCACGGGAGGGACAGGGTACGGGTGAGCAGTACTTC.

CDR3 loop: CASSELAASYNEQFF. For the CDR3, the DNA is TGTGCCAGCAGTGAATTAGCAGCCTCCTACAATGAGCAGTTCTTC. The V gene is TRBV2, the J gene TRBJ2-1; D not resolved. This CDR3 contains 15 residues. Germline V gene data show CDR1 as SNHLY and CDR2 as FYNNEI. V gave up 2 bases and J gave up 0 bases, with 8 bases separating them. Full variable domain (outside the CDR3, taken from reference TRBV2 and TRBJ2-1): EPEVTQTPSHQVTQMGQEVILRCVPISNHLYFYWYRQILGQKVEFLVSFYNNEISEKSEIFDDQFSVERPDGSNFTLKIRSTKLEDSAMYFCASSELAASYNEQFFGPGTRLTVL.

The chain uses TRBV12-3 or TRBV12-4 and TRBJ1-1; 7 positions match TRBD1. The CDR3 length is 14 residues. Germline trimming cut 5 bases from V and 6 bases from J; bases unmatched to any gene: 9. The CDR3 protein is CASSPTTGRSEAFF. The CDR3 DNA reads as TGTGCCAGCAGTCCGACGACAGGGAGGTCTGAAGCTTTCTTT.

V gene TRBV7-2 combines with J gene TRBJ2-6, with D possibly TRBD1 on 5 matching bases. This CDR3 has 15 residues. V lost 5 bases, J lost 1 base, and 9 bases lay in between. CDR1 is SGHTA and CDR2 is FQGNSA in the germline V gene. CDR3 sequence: CASSARQSGANVLTF. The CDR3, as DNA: TGTGCCAGCAGCGCACGACAGTCTGGGGCCAACGTCCTGACTTTC. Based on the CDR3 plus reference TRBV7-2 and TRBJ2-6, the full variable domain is GAGVSQSPSNKVTEKGKDVELRCDPISGHTALYWYRQSLGQGLEFLIYFQGNSAPDKSGLPSDRFSAERTGGSVSTLTIQRTQQEDSAVYLCASSARQSGANVLTFGAGSRLTVL.

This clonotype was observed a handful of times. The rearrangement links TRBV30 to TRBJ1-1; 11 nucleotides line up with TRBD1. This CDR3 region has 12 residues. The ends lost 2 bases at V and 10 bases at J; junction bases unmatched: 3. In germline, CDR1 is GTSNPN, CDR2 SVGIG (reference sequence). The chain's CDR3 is CAWSTGTGGAFF. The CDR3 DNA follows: TGTGCCTGGAGTACCGGGACAGGGGGAGCTTTCTTT.

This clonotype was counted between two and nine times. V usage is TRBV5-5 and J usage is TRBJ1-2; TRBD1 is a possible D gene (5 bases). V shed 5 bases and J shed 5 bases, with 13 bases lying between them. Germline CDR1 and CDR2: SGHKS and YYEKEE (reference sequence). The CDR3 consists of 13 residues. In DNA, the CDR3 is TGTGCCAGCAGTTCTGACAGTTATTATGGCTACACCTTC. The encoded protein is CASSSDSYYGYTF. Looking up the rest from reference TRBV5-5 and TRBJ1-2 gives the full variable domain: DAGVTQSPTHLIKTRGQQVTLRCSPISGHKSVSWYQQVLGQGPQFIFQYYEKEERGRGNFPDRFSARQFPNYSSELNVNALLLGDSALYLCASSSDSYYGYTFGSGTRLTVV.

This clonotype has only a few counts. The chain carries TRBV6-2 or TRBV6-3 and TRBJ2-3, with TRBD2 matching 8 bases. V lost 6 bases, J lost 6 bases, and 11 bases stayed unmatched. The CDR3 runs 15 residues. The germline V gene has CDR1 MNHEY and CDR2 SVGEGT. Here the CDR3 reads CASRQAGAGGDTQYF. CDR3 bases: TGTGCCAGCAGACAAGCGGGAGCAGGTGGGGATACGCAGTATTTT.

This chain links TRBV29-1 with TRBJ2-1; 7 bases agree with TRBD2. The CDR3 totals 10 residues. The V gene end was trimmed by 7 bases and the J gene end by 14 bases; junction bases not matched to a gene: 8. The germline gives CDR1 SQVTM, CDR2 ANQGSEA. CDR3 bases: TGCAGCGCCCGGGACTATCAGGAGTTCTTC. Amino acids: CSARDYQEFF.

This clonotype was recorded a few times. In nucleotides, the CDR3 is TGTGCCAGCAGTCCAAGATACGAGCAGTACTTC. The encoded protein is CASSPRYEQYF. The chain has TRBV6-6 and TRBJ2-7; D remains ambiguous. V lost 5 bases to trimming and J lost 4 bases, with 6 bases between them. Germline V gene sequence: CDR1 MNHNY, CDR2 SVGAGI (reference sequence). The CDR3 length is 11 residues.

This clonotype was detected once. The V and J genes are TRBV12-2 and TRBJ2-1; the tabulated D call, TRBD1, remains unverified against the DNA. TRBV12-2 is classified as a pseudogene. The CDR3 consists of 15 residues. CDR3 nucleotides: TGTGCAAGTCGCTTGACAGCTTCTGCCTACAATGAGCAGTTCTTC. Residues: CASRLTASAYNEQFF.

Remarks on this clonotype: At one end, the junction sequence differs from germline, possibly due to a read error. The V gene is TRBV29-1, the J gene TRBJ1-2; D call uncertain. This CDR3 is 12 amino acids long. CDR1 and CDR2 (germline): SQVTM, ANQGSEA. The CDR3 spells CGVYGVTVGYTF. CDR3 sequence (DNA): TGCGGCGTTTACGGGGTTACAGTCGGCTACACCTTC.

The CDR3, as DNA: TGTGCCTGGAGTGTACGGCGAGAGGAGTTCTTC. Translated, it gives CAWSVRREEFF. The chain carries TRBV30 and TRBJ2-1; D ambiguous. Looked up from germline, CDR1 is GTSNPN and CDR2 is SVGIG (reference sequence). The V end lost 0 bases, the J end lost 14 bases, and 11 bases lay between the germline ends. The CDR3 consists of 11 residues.

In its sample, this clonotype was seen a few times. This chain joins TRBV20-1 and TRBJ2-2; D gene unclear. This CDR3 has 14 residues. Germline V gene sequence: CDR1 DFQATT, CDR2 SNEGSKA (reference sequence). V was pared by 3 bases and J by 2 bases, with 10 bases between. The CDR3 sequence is CSASRPRNTGELFF. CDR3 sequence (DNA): TGCAGTGCTAGTAGGCCGAGAAACACCGGGGAGCTGTTTTTT.